Following are 12 T cell receptor beta chains from one sample sequenced in a study of patients and donors after allogeneic stem cell transplantation. TCRdb re-derived calls from the RT-PCR reads in MiXCR, one entry per CDR3 protein. The sample contains about 160,000 distinct CDR3 sequences, approximately 30% of which appear only once. Source material: blood, either unsorted or a sorted T cell fraction (not recorded which). The receptors stem from a human donor who was either an allogeneic HSCT recipient or a stem cell or donor lymphocyte infusion donor (not recorded which). It is not recorded whose cells these are; they may come from a transplant donor.

V gene TRBV5-1 combines with J gene TRBJ2-3; D is tentatively TRBD1 or TRBD2 (5 bases each). The V gene's germline CDR1 is SGHRS and CDR2 YFSETQ. Trimming stripped 4 bases from V and 5 bases from J, with 11 bases between. CDR3 length: 13 residues. CDR3: CASSLAGRDTQYF. CDR3 coding DNA: TGCGCCAGCAGCCTGGCAGGGAGAGATACGCAGTATTTT.

This chain connects TRBV11-3 to TRBJ2-1; 8 positions agree with TRBD2. Trimming cost V 5 bases and J 6 bases; bases outside gene matches: 9. The germline CDR1 and CDR2 sequences are SGHNT and YENEEA. This CDR3 comprises 15 residues. The CDR3 DNA reads TGTGCCAGCAGCCGCGCCGGGACTAGAGGCAATGAGCAGTTCTTC. Translating it yields CASSRAGTRGNEQFF.

This clonotype was observed a single time. V and J are TRBV5-4 and TRBJ2-3; 7 bases fit TRBD2. V dropped 4 bases and J dropped 4; count of bases not matched to a gene: 12. The CDR3 is made up of 16 amino acids. Germline-derived CDR1 and CDR2 are SGHNT and YYREEE (reference sequence). Here the CDR3 reads CASSPGGRAHPDTQYF. CDR3 DNA: TGTGCCAGCAGCCCCGGTGGGAGGGCCCACCCAGATACGCAGTATTTT.

The V and J genes are TRBV27 and TRBJ1-2, with 8 bases matching TRBD1. Germline assignment: CDR1 MNHEY and CDR2 SMNVEV (reference sequence). The CDR3 sequence is 14 residues long. The V gene end was trimmed by 3 bases and the J gene end by 8 bases; junction bases not matched to a gene: 8. Written as DNA, the CDR3 is TGTGCCAGCAGTTTGAGTCAGGGGGCGACGGGCTACACCTTC. Its translation is CASSLSQGATGYTF.

The chain uses TRBV9 and TRBJ2-2; D possibly corresponds to TRBD2 (5 bases). V lost 2 bases, J lost 5 bases, and 16 bases lay in between. Germline loops: CDR1 SGDLS, CDR2 YYNGEE. CDR3 length: 16 amino acids. The CDR3 DNA follows: TGTGCCAGCAGCGTTCTCGGGGAAGCGGTGACCGGGGAGCTGTTTTTT. As protein: CASSVLGEAVTGELFF.

This chain links TRBV18 with TRBJ2-1; no firm D call. The CDR3 is 13 amino acids. Germline CDR1 KGHSH, CDR2 LQKENI. V was cut by 3 bases and J by 8 bases, with 11 bases left in between. The CDR3 nucleotides read TGTGCCAGCTCACCTTCCGGCTCACATGAGCAGTTCTTC. This sequence encodes CASSPSGSHEQFF.

The sample holds a few counts of this clonotype. Written as DNA, the CDR3 is TGTGCCAGCAGCCAAGATTGGGCAGGGGTCTACGAGCAGTACTTC. Protein product: CASSQDWAGVYEQYF. J is TRBJ2-7 and V is TRBV4-2, with D possibly being TRBD1 (6 bases). Germline CDR1 is LGHNA and CDR2 is YNFKEQ. Trimming took 0 bases from V and 3 from J, leaving 12 bases between them. The CDR3 runs to 15 residues.

This clonotype was seen only a few times. The chain has TRBV3-1 and TRBJ2-5; 7 bases fit TRBD1. The CDR3 is 14 amino acids. V lost 2 bases to trimming and J lost 5 bases; unmatched junction nucleotides: 5. From germline, CDR1 is LGHDT and CDR2 YNNKEL (reference sequence). For the CDR3, the DNA is TGTGCCAGCAGCCAAATTGGACAGGTGGAGACCCAGTACTTC. Protein: CASSQIGQVETQYF.

V gene TRBV29-1 combines with J gene TRBJ2-3; D gene unclear. Trimming removed 3 bases from V and 4 bases from J, with 14 bases in between. CDR1 SQVTM and CDR2 ANQGSEA come from the germline V gene. The CDR3 covers 14 residues. The chain's CDR3 is CSVEAPRSPDTQYF. The CDR3 coding sequence is TGCAGCGTTGAGGCGCCCCGGTCCCCAGATACGCAGTATTTT.

The sample holds many counts of this clonotype. The rearrangement joins TRBV5-1 to TRBJ1-1; a possible D gene is TRBD1 (5 bases). Germline V gene sequence: CDR1 SGHRS, CDR2 YFSETQ. The CDR3 is 13 amino acids. V lost 0 bases and J 5 bases, leaving 8 bases between the germline ends. CDR3: CASSLVGETEAFF. The CDR3 coding sequence is TGCGCCAGCAGCTTGGTGGGGGAGACTGAAGCTTTCTTT. Full variable domain (rest looked up from reference TRBV5-1 and TRBJ1-1): KAGVTQTPRYLIKTRGQQVTLSCSPISGHRSVSWYQQTPGQGLQFLFEYFSETQRNKGNFPGRFSGRQFSNSRSEMNVSTLELGDSALYLCASSLVGETEAFFGQGTRLTVV.

The chain recombines TRBV5-1 with TRBJ2-6; maybe TRBD1 (6 bases). Germline CDR1 is SGHRS and CDR2 is YFSETQ. Trimming removed 2 bases at V and 4 bases at J, with 7 bases between. This CDR3 has 14 residues. CDR3 in DNA: TGCGCCAGCAGCTTCGGGACAGGGGCCAACGTCCTGACTTTC. Translation: CASSFGTGANVLTF. The full variable domain, with the rest looked up from reference TRBV5-1 and TRBJ2-6, is KAGVTQTPRYLIKTRGQQVTLSCSPISGHRSVSWYQQTPGQGLQFLFEYFSETQRNKGNFPGRFSGRQFSNSRSEMNVSTLELGDSALYLCASSFGTGANVLTFGAGSRLTVL.

This clonotype has just a few counts. The chain joins TRBV3-1 to TRBJ1-1; D might be TRBD1 (6 bases). Germline-derived CDR1 and CDR2 are LGHDT and YNNKEL (reference sequence). Deletions cut 6 bases from V and 3 bases from J, with 14 bases between. The CDR3 loop spans 14 amino acids. The CDR3 sequence is CASSIQGLDTEAFF. The CDR3 bases are TGTGCCAGCAGTATACAGGGTTTGGACACTGAAGCTTTCTTT. Using reference TRBV3-1 and TRBJ1-1 for the parts outside the CDR3, the full variable domain is DTAVSQTPKYLVTQMGNDKSIKCEQNLGHDTMYWYKQDSKKFLKIMFSYNNKELIINETVPNRFSPKSPDKAHLNLHINSLELGDSAVYFCASSIQGLDTEAFFGQGTRLTVV.